Sequencing of this T cell receptor beta chain was carried out in a study of Ad26.COV2.S vaccination and SARS-CoV-2 variants. Findings and caveats of the study: The study found higher spike-specific TCR breadth in vaccine than placebo recipients.

Per germline, CDR1 MNHEY and CDR2 SMNVEV (reference sequence). V was clipped by 2 bases and J by 5 bases, with 11 bases between them. The CDR3 has 14 residues. On this clone: The antigen remains unidentified.

Some clones are missing from TCRdb's copy, which holds only in-frame ones; the method was immunoSEQ multiplex PCR. This sample yields about 390,000 clones, of which 80% to 90% are seen a single time; 3% to 3.5% belongs to the top ten. Treatment denoted: 19 received Ad26.COV2.S at low or high dose, single or two shots; 5 received placebo; per-sample allocation not given. It was on day 63 after the first vaccine or placebo injection that samples were taken. The receptor's source is a person between 18 and 65 years old who received the Ad26.COV2.S COVID-19 vaccine or a placebo. The specimen comprised peripheral blood, sampled in a trial of Ad26.COV2.S vaccine versus placebo. The rearrangement links TRBV27 to TRBJ2-3; D not resolved. As DNA, the CDR3 is TGTGCCAGCAGTTTAGCGGTATCGGGAGATACGCAGTATTTT. Amino acids: CASSLAVSGDTQYF.